This T cell receptor beta chain was sequenced during a study of CD8 T cells in ankylosing spondylitis. At least ten counts were recorded for this clonotype. As yet, its antigen is unknown. CDR1 is SGHRS and CDR2 is YFSETQ in the germline V gene. This CDR3 region has 17 residues. After removal of 3 bases from V and 4 bases from J, the junction contained 12 bases not matched to a gene. Study findings and constraints: Within peripheral blood, clones linked to disease were CD8+ and relatively rare. Clones linked to disease were reported to show significant enrichment in matched ankylosing spondylitis synovial fluid. Within ankylosing spondylitis blood, a TCR beta motif made up of under 10 highly homologous variants appeared to be characteristic.

TCRdb itself ran the 5' RACE reads through MiXCR, one entry per CDR3 protein. This sample yields 300,000 to 350,000 distinct CDR3 sequences, of which more than 9% are seen a single time; about 10% belongs to the top ten. Sequencing used blood, either unsorted or a sorted T cell fraction (not recorded which). This receptor was obtained from a female donor with ankylosing spondylitis or in good health (not recorded which). The chain is built from TRBV5-1 and TRBJ2-1; 8 bases line up with TRBD1. In DNA form, the CDR3 reads TGCGCCAGCAGCTGGGGGCCAGACAGGGGTGGATACAATGAGCAGTTCTTC. Translation gives CASSWGPDRGGYNEQFF.